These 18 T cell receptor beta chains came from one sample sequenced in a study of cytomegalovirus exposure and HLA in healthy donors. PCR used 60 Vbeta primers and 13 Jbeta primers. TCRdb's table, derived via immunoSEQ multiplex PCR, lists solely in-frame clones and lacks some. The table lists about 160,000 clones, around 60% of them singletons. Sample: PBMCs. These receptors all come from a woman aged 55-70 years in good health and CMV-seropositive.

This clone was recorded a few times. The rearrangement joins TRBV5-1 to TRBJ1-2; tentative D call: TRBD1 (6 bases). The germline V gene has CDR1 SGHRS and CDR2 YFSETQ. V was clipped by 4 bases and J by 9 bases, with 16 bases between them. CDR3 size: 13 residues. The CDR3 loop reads CASSKGQTRSYTF. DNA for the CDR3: TGCGCCAGCAGCAAAGGACAGACGAGGAGCTACACCTTC.

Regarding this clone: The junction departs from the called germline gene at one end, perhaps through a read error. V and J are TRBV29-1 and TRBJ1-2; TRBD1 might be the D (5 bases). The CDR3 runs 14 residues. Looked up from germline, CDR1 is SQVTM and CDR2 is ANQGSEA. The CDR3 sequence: CSVVGFWGHYGYAF. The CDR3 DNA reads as TGCAGCGTTGTAGGATTTTGGGGCCACTATGGCTACGCCTTC.

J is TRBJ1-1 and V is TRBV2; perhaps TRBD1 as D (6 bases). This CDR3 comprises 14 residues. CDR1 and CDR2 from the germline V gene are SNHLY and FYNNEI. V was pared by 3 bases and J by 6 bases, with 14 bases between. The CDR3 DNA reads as TGTGCCAGCAGTGAGGGGAGTGGGGGCCCTGAAGCTTTCTTT. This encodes CASSEGSGGPEAFF.

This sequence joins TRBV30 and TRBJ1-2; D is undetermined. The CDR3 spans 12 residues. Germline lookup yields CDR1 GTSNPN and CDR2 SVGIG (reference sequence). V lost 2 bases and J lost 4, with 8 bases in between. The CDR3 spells CAWSPPGYGYTF. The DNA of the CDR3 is TGTGCCTGGAGTCCCCCGGGCTATGGCTACACCTTC. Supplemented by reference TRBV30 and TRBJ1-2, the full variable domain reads SQTIHQWPATLVQPVGSPLSLECTVEGTSNPNLYWYRQAAGRGLQLLFYSVGIGQISSEVPQNLSASRPQDRQFILSSKKLLLSDSGFYLCAWSPPGYGYTFGSGTRLTVV.

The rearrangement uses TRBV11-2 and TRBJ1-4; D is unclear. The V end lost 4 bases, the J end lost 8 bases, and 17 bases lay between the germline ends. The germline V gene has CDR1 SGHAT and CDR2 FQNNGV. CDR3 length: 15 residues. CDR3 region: CASSSRSTGGEKLFF. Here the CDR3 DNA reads TGTGCCAGCAGCTCCCGGAGTACGGGTGGGGAAAAACTGTTTTTT.

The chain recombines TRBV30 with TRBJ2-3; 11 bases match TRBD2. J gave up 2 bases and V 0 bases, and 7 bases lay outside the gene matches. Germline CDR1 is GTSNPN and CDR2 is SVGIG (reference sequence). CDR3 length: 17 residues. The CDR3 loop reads CAWSVSGRAVATDTQYF. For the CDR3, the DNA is TGTGCCTGGAGTGTTAGCGGGAGGGCGGTGGCCACAGATACGCAGTATTTT.

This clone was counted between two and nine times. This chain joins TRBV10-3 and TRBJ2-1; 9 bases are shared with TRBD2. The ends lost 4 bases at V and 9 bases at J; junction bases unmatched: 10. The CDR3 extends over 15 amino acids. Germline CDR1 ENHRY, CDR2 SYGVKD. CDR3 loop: CAISGGSGRIVEQFF. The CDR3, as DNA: TGTGCCATCAGTGGTGGTAGCGGGAGAATAGTTGAGCAGTTCTTC.

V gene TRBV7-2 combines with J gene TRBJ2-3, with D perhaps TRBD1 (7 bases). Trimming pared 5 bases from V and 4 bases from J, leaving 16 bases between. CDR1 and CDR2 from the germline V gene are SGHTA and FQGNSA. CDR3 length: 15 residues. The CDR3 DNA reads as TGTGCCAGCAGCCCGCGGGCGGGACAGTCAGATACGCAGTATTTT. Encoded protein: CASSPRAGQSDTQYF.

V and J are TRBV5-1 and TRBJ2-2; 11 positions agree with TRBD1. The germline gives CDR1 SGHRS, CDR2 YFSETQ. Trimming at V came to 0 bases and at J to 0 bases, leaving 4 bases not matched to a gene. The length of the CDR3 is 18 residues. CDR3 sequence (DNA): TGCGCCAGCAGCTTGGGGACAGGGGGCTTATCGAACACCGGGGAGCTGTTTTTT. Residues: CASSLGTGGLSNTGELFF.

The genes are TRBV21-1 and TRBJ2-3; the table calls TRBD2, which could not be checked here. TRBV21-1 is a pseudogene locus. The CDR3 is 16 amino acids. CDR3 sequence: CASSDQTSWGTDTQYF. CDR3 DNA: TGTGCCAGCAGCGATCAGACTAGCTGGGGCACAGATACGCAGTATTTT.

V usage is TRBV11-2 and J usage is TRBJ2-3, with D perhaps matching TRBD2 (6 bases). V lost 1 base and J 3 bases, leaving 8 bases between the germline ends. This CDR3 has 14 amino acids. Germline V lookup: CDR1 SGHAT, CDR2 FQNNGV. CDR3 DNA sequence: TGTGCCAGCAGCTTAGCTGCGGGAACAGATACGCAGTATTTT. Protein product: CASSLAAGTDTQYF.

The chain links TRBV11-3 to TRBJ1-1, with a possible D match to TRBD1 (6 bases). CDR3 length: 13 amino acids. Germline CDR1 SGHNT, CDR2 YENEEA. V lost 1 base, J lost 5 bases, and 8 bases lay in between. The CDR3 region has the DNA TGTGCCAGCAGCTTAGTAGGGGGAACTGAAGCTTTCTTT. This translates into CASSLVGGTEAFF.

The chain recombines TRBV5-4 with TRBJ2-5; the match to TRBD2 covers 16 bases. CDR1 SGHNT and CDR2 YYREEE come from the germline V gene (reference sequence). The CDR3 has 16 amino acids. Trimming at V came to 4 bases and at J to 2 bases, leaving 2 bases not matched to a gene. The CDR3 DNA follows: TGTGCCAGCAGCAAGGGACTAGCGGGAGGGCAAGAGACCCAGTACTTC. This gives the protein CASSKGLAGGQETQYF.

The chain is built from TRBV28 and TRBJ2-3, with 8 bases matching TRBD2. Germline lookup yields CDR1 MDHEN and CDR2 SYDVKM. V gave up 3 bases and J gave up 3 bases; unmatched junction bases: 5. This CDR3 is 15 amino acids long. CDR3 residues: CASSFTSGLTDTQYF. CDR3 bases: TGTGCCAGCAGTTTCACTAGCGGACTAACAGATACGCAGTATTTT.

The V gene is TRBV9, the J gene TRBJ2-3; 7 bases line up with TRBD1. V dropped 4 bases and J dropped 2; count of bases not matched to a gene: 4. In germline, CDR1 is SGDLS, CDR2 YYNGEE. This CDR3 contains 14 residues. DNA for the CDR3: TGTGCCAGCAGCTCGGGACAGTTCACAGATACGCAGTATTTT. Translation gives CASSSGQFTDTQYF.

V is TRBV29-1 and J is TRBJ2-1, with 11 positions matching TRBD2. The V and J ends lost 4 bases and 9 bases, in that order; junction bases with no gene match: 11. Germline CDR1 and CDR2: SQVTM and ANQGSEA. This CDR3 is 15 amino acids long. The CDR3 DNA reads TGCAGCGTTGTTCAGACTAGCGGGGTTCGGAGTGAGCAGTTCTTC. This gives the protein CSVVQTSGVRSEQFF.

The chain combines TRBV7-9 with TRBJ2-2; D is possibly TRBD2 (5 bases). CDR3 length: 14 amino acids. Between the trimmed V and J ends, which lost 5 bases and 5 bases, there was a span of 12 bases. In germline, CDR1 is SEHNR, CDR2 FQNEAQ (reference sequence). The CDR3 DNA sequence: TGTGCCAGCAGCCATGGACTTCGTACCGGGGAGCTGTTTTTT. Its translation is CASSHGLRTGELFF.

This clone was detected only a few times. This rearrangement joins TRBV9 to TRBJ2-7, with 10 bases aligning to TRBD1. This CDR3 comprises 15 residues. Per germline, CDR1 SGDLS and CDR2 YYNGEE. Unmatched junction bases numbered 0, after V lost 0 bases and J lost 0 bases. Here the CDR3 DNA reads TGTGCCAGCAGCGTAGGGACAGGGGGCTCCTACGAGCAGTACTTC. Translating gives CASSVGTGGSYEQYF.